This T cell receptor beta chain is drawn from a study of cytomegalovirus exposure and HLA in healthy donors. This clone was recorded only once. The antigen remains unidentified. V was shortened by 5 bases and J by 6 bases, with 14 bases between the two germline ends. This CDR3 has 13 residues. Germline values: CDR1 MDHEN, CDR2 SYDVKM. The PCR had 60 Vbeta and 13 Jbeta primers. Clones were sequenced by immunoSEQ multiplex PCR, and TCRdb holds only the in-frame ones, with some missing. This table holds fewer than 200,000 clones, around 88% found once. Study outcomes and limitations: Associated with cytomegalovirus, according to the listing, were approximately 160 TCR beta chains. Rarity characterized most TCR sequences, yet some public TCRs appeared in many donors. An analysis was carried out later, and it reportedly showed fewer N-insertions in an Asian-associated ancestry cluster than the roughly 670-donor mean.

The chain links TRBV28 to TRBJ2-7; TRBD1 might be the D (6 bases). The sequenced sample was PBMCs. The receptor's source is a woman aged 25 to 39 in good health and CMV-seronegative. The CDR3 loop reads CASSRQVPAEQYF. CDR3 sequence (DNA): TGTGCCAGCAGTAGACAGGTCCCGGCCGAGCAGTACTTC.